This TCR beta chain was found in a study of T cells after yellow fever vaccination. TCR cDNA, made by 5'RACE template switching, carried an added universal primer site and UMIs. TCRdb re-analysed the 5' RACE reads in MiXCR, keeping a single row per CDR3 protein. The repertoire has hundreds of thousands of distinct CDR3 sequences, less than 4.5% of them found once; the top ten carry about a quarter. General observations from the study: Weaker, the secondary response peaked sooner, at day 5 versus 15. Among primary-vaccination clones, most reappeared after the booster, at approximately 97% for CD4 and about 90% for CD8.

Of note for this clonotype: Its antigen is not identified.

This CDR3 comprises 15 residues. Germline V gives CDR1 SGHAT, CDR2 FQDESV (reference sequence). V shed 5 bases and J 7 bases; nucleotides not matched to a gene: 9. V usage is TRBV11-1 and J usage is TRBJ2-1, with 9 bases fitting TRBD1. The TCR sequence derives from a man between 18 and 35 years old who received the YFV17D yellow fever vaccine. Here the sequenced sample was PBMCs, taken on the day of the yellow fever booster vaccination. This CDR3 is CASSPFRTGENEQFF. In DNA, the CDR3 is TGTGCCAGCAGCCCATTCCGGACAGGGGAAAATGAGCAGTTCTTC.